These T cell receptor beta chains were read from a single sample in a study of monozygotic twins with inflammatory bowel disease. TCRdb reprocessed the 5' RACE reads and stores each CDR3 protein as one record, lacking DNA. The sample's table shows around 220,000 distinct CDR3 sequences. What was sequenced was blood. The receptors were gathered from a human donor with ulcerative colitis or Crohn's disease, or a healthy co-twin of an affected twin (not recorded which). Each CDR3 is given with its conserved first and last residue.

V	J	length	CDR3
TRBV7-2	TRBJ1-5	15	CASSLGTAAYQPQHF
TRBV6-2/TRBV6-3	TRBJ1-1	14	CASSFGQSNTEAFF
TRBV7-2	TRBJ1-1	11	CASTANTEAFF
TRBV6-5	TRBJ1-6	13	CASKYKGNSPLHF
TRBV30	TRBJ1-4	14	CAWSAGTGYEKLFF
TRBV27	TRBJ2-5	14	CASSLIGGTETQYF
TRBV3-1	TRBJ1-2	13	CASIGQGANGYTF
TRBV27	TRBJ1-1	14	CASSPLRENTEAFF
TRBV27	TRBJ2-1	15	CASRPGTSGNNEQFF
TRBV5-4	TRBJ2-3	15	CASSLLGASTDTQYF
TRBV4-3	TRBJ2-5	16	CASSQEGTSTGKTQYF
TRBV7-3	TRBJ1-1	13	CASSLSQNTEAFF
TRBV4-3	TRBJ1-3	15	CASSPYLLSGNTIYF
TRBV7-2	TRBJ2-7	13	CASRGQSSYEQYF
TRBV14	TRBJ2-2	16	CASSPVAGSNTGELFF
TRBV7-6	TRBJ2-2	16	CASRETGGSNTGELFF
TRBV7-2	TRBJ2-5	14	CASTSGGGGETQYF
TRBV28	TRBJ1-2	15	CASSLPFAGTYGYTF
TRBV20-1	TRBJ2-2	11	CSAQNTGELFF
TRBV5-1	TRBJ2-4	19	CASSSTGTGSNRAKNIQYF
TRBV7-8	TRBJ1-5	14	CASSLEDRDQPQHF
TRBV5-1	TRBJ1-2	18	CASKSAVPGTGGDYGYTF
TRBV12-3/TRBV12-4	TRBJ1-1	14	CASSSVTGGTEAFF
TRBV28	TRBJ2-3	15	CASRLAGELTDTQYF
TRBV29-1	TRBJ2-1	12	CSAGTSDNEQFF